Following are 11 T cell receptor beta chains from one sample sequenced in a study of blood T cell repertoires in COVID-19. Produced via immunoSEQ multiplex PCR; TCRdb's table is partial and in-frame only. Altogether some 150,000 clones are present, around 90% being singletons, with the ten largest covering roughly 4%. Source material: peripheral blood. These receptors originate from a woman aged 60-75 years who had recovered from COVID-19.

The chain combines TRBV28 with TRBJ2-3; 11 positions match TRBD1. CDR1 and CDR2 (germline): MDHEN, SYDVKM. The V segment lost 6 bases and the J segment 4 bases; nucleotides outside the gene matches: 15. This CDR3 has 18 amino acids. CDR3 in amino acids: CASSQGLIWGQGADTQYF. CDR3 sequence (DNA): TGTGCCAGCAGCCAAGGGTTGATTTGGGGACAGGGGGCAGATACGCAGTATTTT.

CDR3 residues: CASSLNLGNTIYF. In nucleotides, the CDR3 is TGTGCCAGCAGTTTAAACTTGGGAAACACCATATATTTT. The genes are TRBV6-5 and TRBJ1-3; D remains unclear. V was shortened by 4 bases and J by 4 bases, with 8 bases between the two germline ends. In germline, CDR1 is MNHEY, CDR2 SVGAGI. This CDR3 contains 13 residues.

The chain joins TRBV5-5 to TRBJ2-5, with 7 bases matching TRBD1. The CDR3 covers 14 residues. Losses at the gene ends were 0 bases for V and 5 bases for J; bases not matched to a gene: 4. Looked up from germline, CDR1 is SGHKS and CDR2 is YYEKEE (reference sequence). The chain's CDR3 is CASSLEGGRETQYF. In DNA form, the CDR3 reads TGTGCCAGCAGCTTGGAAGGGGGCAGGGAGACCCAGTACTTC. The whole variable domain, filled in from reference TRBV5-5 and TRBJ2-5, reads DAGVTQSPTHLIKTRGQQVTLRCSPISGHKSVSWYQQVLGQGPQFIFQYYEKEERGRGNFPDRFSARQFPNYSSELNVNALLLGDSALYLCASSLEGGRETQYFGPGTRLLVL.

The sample holds a few counts of this clone. V gene TRBV19 combines with J gene TRBJ1-1, with TRBD1 identical over 7 bases. V shed 6 bases, J shed 1 base, and the junction held 2 bases outside the gene matches. The CDR3 totals 13 residues. The germline gives CDR1 LNHDA, CDR2 SQIVND (reference sequence). For the CDR3, the DNA is TGTGCCAGTAGAAGACAGGGGAACACTGAAGCTTTCTTT. This translates into CASRRQGNTEAFF. Supplemented by reference TRBV19 and TRBJ1-1, the full variable domain reads DGGITQSPKYLFRKEGQNVTLSCEQNLNHDAMYWYRQDPGQGLRLIYYSQIVNDFQKGDIAEGYSVSREKKESFPLTVTSAQKNPTAFYLCASRRQGNTEAFFGQGTRLTVV.

The chain joins TRBV30 to TRBJ2-3; 8 positions match TRBD2. V lost 4 bases to trimming and J lost 5 bases; unmatched junction nucleotides: 5. In germline, CDR1 is GTSNPN, CDR2 SVGIG (reference sequence). There are 13 residues in the CDR3. CDR3 in amino acids: CAWNGGAGDTQYF. Written as DNA, the CDR3 is TGTGCCTGGAACGGGGGGGCCGGAGATACGCAGTATTTT.

This chain links TRBV11-2 with TRBJ2-1; D call uncertain. The V gene lost 0 bases and the J gene lost 0 bases, with 6 bases spanning the gap. CDR1 and CDR2 from the germline V gene are SGHAT and FQNNGV. The CDR3 is 15 residues long. The CDR3 DNA is TGTGCCAGCAGCTTAGAACGAGGCTCCTACAATGAGCAGTTCTTC. It codes for CASSLERGSYNEQFF.

This CDR3 is CASSQDPGDSFPDTQYF. DNA of the CDR3: TGCGCCAGCAGCCAAGATCCAGGAGACAGCTTCCCAGATACGCAGTATTTT. This sequence joins TRBV4-1 and TRBJ2-3; D might be TRBD1 (5 bases). The germline V and J ends were trimmed by 0 bases and 4 bases, with 17 bases remaining between them. CDR3 size: 17 residues. Per the germline V gene, CDR1 is MGHRA and CDR2 is YSYEKL.

V is TRBV7-3 and J is TRBJ2-5, with D unclear. Germline V gives CDR1 SGHTA, CDR2 FQGTGA. V gave up 5 bases and J gave up 0 bases, with 7 bases separating them. The CDR3 loop spans 13 amino acids. DNA for the CDR3: TGTGCCAGCAGCCTGAGGCACCAAGAGACCCAGTACTTC. Translated, it gives CASSLRHQETQYF.

V is TRBV6-8 and J is TRBJ2-7, with TRBD1 as a possible D gene (6 bases). The V end lost 0 bases, the J end lost 1 base, and 19 bases lay between the germline ends. The CDR3 has 18 amino acids. Germline lookup yields CDR1 MNHGY and CDR2 SAAAGT. Here the CDR3 DNA reads TGTGCCAGCAGTTACTCTACAACCCGGACAGACGGTTCCTACGAGCAGTACTTC. Its protein is CASSYSTTRTDGSYEQYF.

The J gene is TRBJ2-7, the V gene TRBV19; TRBD2 aligns across 7 bases. Germline V gives CDR1 LNHDA, CDR2 SQIVND (reference sequence). The CDR3 covers 12 residues. Trimming cost V 4 bases and J 6 bases; bases outside gene matches: 3. Written as DNA, the CDR3 is TGTGCCAGTAGTAAGTCGGGAGGCGAGCAGTACTTC. Protein product: CASSKSGGEQYF.

V gene TRBV5-1 combines with J gene TRBJ2-2; 7 positions agree with TRBD1. The CDR3 runs to 15 residues. Germline-derived CDR1 and CDR2 are SGHRS and YFSETQ. V was clipped by 4 bases and J by 5 bases; unmatched bases: 8. CDR3 DNA: TGCGCCAGCAGCCGTGGACAGGAGAGGACCGGGGAGCTGTTTTTT. Its translation is CASSRGQERTGELFF.